This entry lists 21 T cell receptor beta chains sequenced from one sample in a study of radiotherapy plus CTLA-4 blockade in lung cancer. The table came from immunoSEQ multiplex PCR; TCRdb's copy has only in-frame clones and leaves some out. The data contain tens of thousands of clones, 79% of them singletons. This specimen was peripheral blood, taken from a patient treated with radiotherapy plus ipilimumab. These receptors all stem from a human donor with non-small cell lung cancer who had a complete response to radiotherapy plus ipilimumab.

This chain uses TRBV4-3 with TRBJ2-7; 15 nucleotides align to TRBD2. CDR1 and CDR2 (germline): LGHNA, YSLEER. V dropped 4 bases and J dropped 4; count of bases not matched to a gene: 5. This CDR3 region has 16 residues. Written as DNA, the CDR3 is TGCGCCAGCAGCCTGGGACTAGCGGGGGGCGGGTACGAGCAGTACTTC. Its translation is CASSLGLAGGGYEQYF.

This clone is a singleton in its sample. V usage is TRBV11-3 and J usage is TRBJ2-5, with D hard to call. Germline loops: CDR1 SGHNT, CDR2 YENEEA. V was cut by 1 base and J by 9 bases, with 12 bases left in between. This CDR3 contains 13 residues. The CDR3 loop is CASSLVASGAQYF. CDR3 nucleotide sequence: TGTGCCAGCAGCTTAGTAGCTTCTGGGGCCCAGTACTTC.

This clone was picked up one time. This rearrangement joins TRBV19 to TRBJ1-1, with D tentatively TRBD1 (6 bases). The CDR3 length is 13 residues. CDR1 is LNHDA, CDR2 SQIVND, per germline (reference sequence). The ends were cut back, 8 bases at V and 4 bases at J, with 14 bases in the middle. The CDR3 region has the DNA TGTGCCAGTTCACAGGGCTATCCCACTGAAGCTTTCTTT. It encodes CASSQGYPTEAFF. Full variable domain (missing parts from reference TRBV19 and TRBJ1-1): DGGITQSPKYLFRKEGQNVTLSCEQNLNHDAMYWYRQDPGQGLRLIYYSQIVNDFQKGDIAEGYSVSREKKESFPLTVTSAQKNPTAFYLCASSQGYPTEAFFGQGTRLTVV.

The V call is TRBV7-2, the J call TRBJ2-6; D is unclear. Trimming took off 4 bases at V and 4 bases at J, with 8 bases between the two ends. This CDR3 region has 14 residues. Germline lookup yields CDR1 SGHTA and CDR2 FQGNSA. In nucleotides, the CDR3 is TGTGCCAGCAGCTCAGCCGCAGGGGCCAACGTCCTGACTTTC. This gives the protein CASSSAAGANVLTF.

The chain is built from TRBV7-2 and TRBJ1-1; 8 nucleotides match TRBD1. The CDR3 is 12 amino acids. The J segment lost 1 base and the V segment lost 9 bases, leaving 1 base of the junction unmatched. Germline CDR1 is SGHTA and CDR2 is FQGNSA. CDR3 coding DNA: TGTGCCAGTGGGACAGGGAACACTGAAGCTTTCTTT. It translates to CASGTGNTEAFF.

This clone appeared a few times. V and J are TRBV11-2 and TRBJ2-7; 9 bases fit TRBD1. The V gene end was trimmed by 8 bases and the J gene end by 4 bases; junction bases not matched to a gene: 0. The germline CDR1 and CDR2 sequences are SGHAT and FQNNGV. The CDR3 has 11 residues. The CDR3 bases are TGTGCCAGCGGGACAGGGTACGAGCAGTACTTC. Translated, it gives CASGTGYEQYF.

The V and J genes are TRBV18 and TRBJ2-5; 9 bases are shared with TRBD1. The V and J ends lost 6 bases and 1 base, in that order; junction bases with no gene match: 9. Germline CDR1 is KGHSH and CDR2 is LQKENI. This CDR3 comprises 16 residues. The CDR3 is CASSPNVDRGQETQYF. CDR3 DNA: TGTGCCAGCTCCCCCAACGTGGACAGGGGCCAAGAGACCCAGTACTTC.

This clone was recorded a few times. The gene calls are TRBV4-1 and TRBJ1-4, with 7 bases identical to TRBD1. The germline V gene has CDR1 MGHRA and CDR2 YSYEKL. J gave up 11 bases and V 5 bases, and 5 bases lay outside the gene matches. CDR3 length equals 12 residues. CDR3 protein: CASSETGWKLFF. DNA for the CDR3: TGCGCCAGCAGCGAGACAGGGTGGAAACTGTTTTTT.

Written as DNA, the CDR3 is TGCGCCAGCATCCAGCGGGGGCCAAGCACAGATACGCAGTATTTT. Translated: CASIQRGPSTDTQYF. This chain joins TRBV10-2 and TRBJ2-3, with 8 positions matching TRBD2. This CDR3 is built from 15 residues. Germline V gene data show CDR1 as WSHSY and CDR2 as SAAADI. J gave up 0 bases and V 7 bases, and 6 bases lay outside the gene matches.

The chain is built from TRBV5-4 and TRBJ1-2; D gene uncertain. The CDR3 is made up of 13 amino acids. Germline-derived CDR1 and CDR2 are SGHNT and YYREEE (reference sequence). V was pared by 4 bases and J by 4 bases, with 11 bases between. The DNA for the CDR3 is TGTGCCAGCAGCGGGCAGGTTGGCTATGGCTACACCTTC. Protein sequence: CASSGQVGYGYTF.

V is TRBV4-1 and J is TRBJ2-3; D not certain. Trimming stripped 0 bases from V and 3 bases from J, with 7 bases between. Germline V gene sequence: CDR1 MGHRA, CDR2 YSYEKL. The CDR3 consists of 14 residues. The CDR3 nucleotides are TGCGCCAGCAGCCAAGAATATCGGACAGATACGCAGTATTTT. Translation gives CASSQEYRTDTQYF.

The J gene is TRBJ2-5, the V gene TRBV19; 13 bases fit TRBD2. V shed 5 bases and J 4 bases; nucleotides not matched to a gene: 4. Germline CDR1 is LNHDA and CDR2 is SQIVND (reference sequence). This CDR3 has 15 amino acids. This chain's CDR3 is CASSLGTSGVETQYF. CDR3 DNA: TGTGCCAGTAGTCTTGGGACTAGCGGGGTAGAGACCCAGTACTTC.

This chain links TRBV7-9 with TRBJ1-2; D gene ambiguous. V was trimmed by 6 bases and J by 8 bases, leaving 13 bases between them. CDR1 is SEHNR, CDR2 FQNEAQ, per germline (reference sequence). The CDR3 is made up of 12 amino acids. CDR3 loop: CASSSGIMGYTF. CDR3 sequence (DNA): TGTGCCAGCAGTTCGGGGATAATGGGCTACACCTTC.

The chain carries TRBV19 and TRBJ1-1; TRBD1 is a possible D gene (6 bases). The CDR3 extends over 17 amino acids. V was cut by 3 bases and J by 0 bases, with 17 bases left in between. In germline, CDR1 is LNHDA, CDR2 SQIVND (reference sequence). As DNA, the CDR3 is TGTGCCAGTAGTATCCGGGACACAGCGCAAATGAACACTGAAGCTTTCTTT. Translated: CASSIRDTAQMNTEAFF. Full variable domain (missing parts from reference TRBV19 and TRBJ1-1): DGGITQSPKYLFRKEGQNVTLSCEQNLNHDAMYWYRQDPGQGLRLIYYSQIVNDFQKGDIAEGYSVSREKKESFPLTVTSAQKNPTAFYLCASSIRDTAQMNTEAFFGQGTRLTVV.

This chain joins TRBV10-3 and TRBJ2-2; 16 bases agree with TRBD2. V lost 7 bases, J lost 5 bases, and 4 bases stayed unmatched. The germline V gene has CDR1 ENHRY and CDR2 SYGVKD. The CDR3 spans 16 residues. CDR3 nucleotides: TGTGCCATCACTACGGGACTAGCGGGAGGGACCGGGGAGCTGTTTTTT. Translation: CAITTGLAGGTGELFF.

This clone was seen only once. The chain has TRBV10-1 and TRBJ2-3; 10 bases are shared with TRBD2. Losses at the gene ends were 6 bases for V and 4 bases for J; bases not matched to a gene: 7. The CDR3 spans 15 residues. In germline, CDR1 is WNHNN, CDR2 SYGVQD (reference sequence). CDR3 protein: CASSEAGGQADTQYF. DNA for the CDR3: TGCGCCAGCAGCGAAGCGGGGGGGCAGGCAGATACGCAGTATTTT.

The count of this clone is one. CDR3 DNA: TGTGCCTGGAGAACCAGGGGGCGTGGAACTAACTATGGCTACACCTTC. Protein: CAWRTRGRGTNYGYTF. V is TRBV30 and J is TRBJ1-2; 8 bases fit TRBD1. The CDR3 loop spans 16 amino acids. Germline CDR1 and CDR2: GTSNPN and SVGIG (reference sequence). After removal of 3 bases from V and 0 bases from J, the junction contained 9 bases not matched to a gene.

V usage is TRBV2 and J usage is TRBJ1-1, with a possible D match to TRBD1 (6 bases). Germline assignment: CDR1 SNHLY and CDR2 FYNNEI. The CDR3 spans 18 residues. V was cut by 5 bases and J by 0 bases, with 22 bases left in between. CDR3 loop: CASSKYGQSGTLNTEAFF. The DNA of the CDR3 is TGTGCCAGCAGTAAGTACGGACAGTCGGGAACTTTGAACACTGAAGCTTTCTTT. The full variable domain, its missing parts supplied by reference TRBV2 and TRBJ1-1, is EPEVTQTPSHQVTQMGQEVILRCVPISNHLYFYWYRQILGQKVEFLVSFYNNEISEKSEIFDDQFSVERPDGSNFTLKIRSTKLEDSAMYFCASSKYGQSGTLNTEAFFGQGTRLTVV.

The chain links TRBV28 to TRBJ1-2, with 7 positions matching TRBD1. The CDR3 is 14 amino acids. The germline gives CDR1 MDHEN, CDR2 SYDVKM. Germline trimming cut 6 bases from V and 4 bases from J; bases unmatched to any gene: 8. The CDR3 coding sequence is TGTGCCAGCAGGCGACCGGACAGGTTCTATGGCTACACCTTC. It translates to CASRRPDRFYGYTF.

V and J are TRBV5-4 and TRBJ1-3, with 8 bases identical to TRBD1. This CDR3 contains 17 residues. Germline-derived CDR1 and CDR2 are SGHNT and YYREEE (reference sequence). V was pared by 5 bases and J by 0 bases, with 10 bases of the junction left unmatched. The CDR3 region is CASSLGTGRLSGNTIYF. The DNA for the CDR3 is TGTGCCAGCAGTCTGGGGACAGGTCGACTCTCTGGAAACACCATATATTTT.

Comment on this clone: Relative to the germline gene, one junction end is altered; a read error may explain this. V gene TRBV7-6 combines with J gene TRBJ2-7; possibly TRBD1 for D (6 bases). The CDR3 has 12 residues. Germline V gives CDR1 SGHVS, CDR2 FNYEAQ. The CDR3 loop reads CASSLRAGDVNF. In nucleotides, the CDR3 is TGTGCCAGCAGCCTCCGGGCAGGGGACGTCAACTTC.